This TCR beta chain was profiled in a study of cytomegalovirus exposure and HLA in healthy donors. The PCR made use of 60 Vbeta and 13 Jbeta primers. TCRdb keeps only in-frame clones here, not all; method: immunoSEQ multiplex PCR. The table lists roughly 130,000 clones, approximately 69% of them singletons. Overall study results and limits: Earlier analysis found most TCR beta V segments productive about 87% or about 30% of the time.

CDR3 size: 18 residues. The germline V gene has CDR1 MDHEN and CDR2 SYDVKM. V shed 5 bases, J shed 0 bases, and the junction held 9 bases outside the gene matches. Worth noting for this clone: What it binds is unknown.

The sequence came from a man aged 40-49 years in good health and CMV-seropositive. The specimen was PBMCs. This rearrangement joins TRBV28 to TRBJ2-6, with 8 bases that match TRBD1. The CDR3, as DNA: TGTGCCAGCAGTGTGGGACAGGTTGTGGTCTCTGGGGCCAACGTCCTGACTTTC. It specifies CASSVGQVVVSGANVLTF. Supplemented by reference TRBV28 and TRBJ2-6, the full variable domain reads DVKVTQSSRYLVKRTGEKVFLECVQDMDHENMFWYRQDPGLGLRLIYFSYDVKMKEKGDIPEGYSVSREKKERFSLILESASTNQTSMYLCASSVGQVVVSGANVLTFGAGSRLTVL.